These 7 T cell receptor beta chains share one sample of origin, sequenced in a study of sequential checkpoint blockade in melanoma. TCRdb's table, derived via immunoSEQ multiplex PCR, lists solely in-frame clones and lacks some. Among around 2,200 clones, approximately 22% were seen once, and the ten largest hold roughly 15%. Treatment noted: randomized to nivolumab then ipilimumab (arm A) or the reverse (arm B). Source: tumor tissue (inferred from file names), taken from a patient given nivolumab and ipilimumab in sequence. The receptor source for this set is a human donor with melanoma.

The chain has TRBV28 and TRBJ1-5, with D perhaps matching TRBD1 (6 bases). This CDR3 region has 18 residues. Looked up from germline, CDR1 is MDHEN and CDR2 is SYDVKM. The V and J ends lost 10 bases and 0 bases respectively, with 25 bases between them. The CDR3: CATVDSSLGPHSNQPQHF. The CDR3, as DNA: TGTGCCACAGTGGACAGTTCCCTTGGCCCACATAGCAATCAGCCCCAGCATTTT.

For the CDR3, the DNA is TGTGCCAGTAGTTCCGGGACAGGGGAGGATACGCAGTATTTT. It specifies CASSSGTGEDTQYF. The J gene is TRBJ2-3, the V gene TRBV19, with 10 bases fitting TRBD1. This CDR3 region has 14 residues. Trimming removed 5 bases from V and 6 bases from J; junction bases left unmatched: 5. Germline values: CDR1 LNHDA, CDR2 SQIVND (reference sequence).

The chain joins TRBV6-1 to TRBJ2-7; 8 positions agree with TRBD2. The length of the CDR3 is 16 residues. With V trimmed by 1 base and J by 2 bases, 7 bases remained unmatched. Germline lookup yields CDR1 MNHNS and CDR2 SASEGT. The CDR3: CASSEGLAGLTYEQYF. Written as DNA, the CDR3 is TGTGCCAGCAGTGAAGGGCTAGCGGGCCTAACCTACGAGCAGTACTTC.

Only a few counts were recorded for this clone. The chain uses TRBV14 and TRBJ2-2; D uncertain. The germline V gene encodes CDR1 SGHDN and CDR2 FVKESK. This CDR3 region has 13 residues. Trimming cost V 5 bases and J 5 bases, with 9 bases left between them. The CDR3 DNA reads as TGTGCCAGCAGCGGGATTATTACCGGGGAGCTGTTTTTT. This translates into CASSGIITGELFF.

The chain combines TRBV19 with TRBJ2-2; D ambiguous. This CDR3 has 16 amino acids. Trimming took 3 bases from V and 3 from J, leaving 14 bases between them. Per germline, CDR1 LNHDA and CDR2 SQIVND (reference sequence). CDR3 region: CASSIVTAQHTGELFF. The CDR3 DNA follows: TGTGCCAGTAGTATTGTGACGGCTCAACACACCGGGGAGCTGTTTTTT.

This clone was found a few times. This chain joins TRBV6-8 and TRBJ2-3, with no clear D. Germline V gives CDR1 MNHGY, CDR2 SAAAGT. This CDR3 has 15 residues. The V and J ends lost 0 bases and 7 bases respectively, with 14 bases between them. In DNA, the CDR3 is TGTGCCAGCAGTTACTCGGGAACCAAAGAGAATACGCAGTATTTT. Protein: CASSYSGTKENTQYF.

This clone is judged large (0.1 to 1%). The chain carries TRBV6-8 and TRBJ2-7, with 10 bases identical to TRBD2. V lost 7 bases, J lost 5 bases, and 8 bases stayed unmatched. The CDR3 sequence is 14 residues long. Germline loops: CDR1 MNHGY, CDR2 SAAAGT. The CDR3 coding sequence is TGTGCCAGCATTGGCGGACTAGCGGCCCACGAGCAGTACTTC. Protein: CASIGGLAAHEQYF.